These 27 T cell receptor beta chains share one sample of origin, sequenced in a study of patients and donors after allogeneic stem cell transplantation. TCRdb re-derived calls from the RT-PCR reads in MiXCR, one entry per CDR3 protein. The sample carries a few hundred thousand distinct CDR3 sequences, roughly two fifths recorded once. Material for sequencing was blood, either unsorted or a sorted T cell fraction (not recorded which). These receptors were taken from a human donor who was either an allogeneic HSCT recipient or a stem cell or donor lymphocyte infusion donor (not recorded which). It is not recorded whose cells these are; they may come from a transplant donor.

This clonotype was counted a few times. The genes are TRBV7-8 and TRBJ2-3; D is ambiguous. The CDR3 sequence is 12 residues long. Trimming left V 3 bases short and J 2 bases short, with 3 bases between. From germline, CDR1 is SGHVS and CDR2 FQNEAQ. CDR3 coding DNA: TGTGCCAGCAGCTTTTACACAGATACGCAGTATTTT. Its translation is CASSFYTDTQYF.

The chain uses TRBV24-1 and TRBJ2-1; 7 nucleotides line up with TRBD2. CDR1 is KGHDR, CDR2 SFDVKD, per germline. The CDR3 covers 16 residues. V trimming: 3 bases; J trimming: 4 bases; junction bases outside the gene matches: 8. In DNA form, the CDR3 reads TGTGCCACCAGTGATGGGGGAGGGAAAACATACAATGAGCAGTTCTTC. It codes for CATSDGGGKTYNEQFF.

This sequence joins TRBV12-3 or TRBV12-4 and TRBJ1-1, with D unresolved. V dropped 4 bases and J dropped 3 bases, with 12 bases sitting between them. The CDR3 has 14 residues. The DNA for the CDR3 is TGTGCCAGCAGTTCTCCCCGGGTGTACACTGAAGCTTTCTTT. Protein: CASSSPRVYTEAFF.

The gene calls are TRBV29-1 and TRBJ2-3; 7 bases map to TRBD2. CDR1 is SQVTM, CDR2 ANQGSEA, per germline. Trimming cost V 7 bases and J 5 bases; bases outside gene matches: 15. The length of the CDR3 is 15 residues. Here the CDR3 reads CSAEVAGGMVDTQYF. CDR3 nucleotides: TGCAGCGCCGAGGTAGCGGGTGGCATGGTAGATACGCAGTATTTT.

This clonotype was found a few times. J is TRBJ2-7 and V is TRBV12-3 or TRBV12-4; maybe TRBD1 (6 bases). There are 12 residues in the CDR3. The V and J ends lost 6 bases and 3 bases respectively, with 9 bases between them. As DNA, the CDR3 is TGTGCCAGCAGGGCGGACAGCTACGAGCAGTACTTC. Residues: CASRADSYEQYF.

In its sample, this clonotype was seen a few times. This chain links TRBV12-3 or TRBV12-4 with TRBJ1-1; 8 bases are a match to TRBD1. With V trimmed by 5 bases and J by 4 bases, 6 bases remained unmatched. The CDR3 runs 14 residues. The CDR3, as DNA: TGTGCCAGCAGTCCAGGACAGGGCCGCACTGAAGCTTTCTTT. Translated, it gives CASSPGQGRTEAFF.

The rearrangement joins TRBV4-3 to TRBJ2-7; D is perhaps TRBD2 (5 bases). In germline, CDR1 is LGHNA, CDR2 YSLEER. CDR3 size: 16 residues. Trimming cost V 4 bases and J 2 bases, with 18 bases left between them. In DNA, the CDR3 is TGCGCCAGCAGCCCTGACGCCACGGACTGGACCTACGAGCAGTACTTC. Encoded protein: CASSPDATDWTYEQYF.

The V gene is TRBV12-3 or TRBV12-4, the J gene TRBJ1-5; 9 nucleotides match TRBD1. The CDR3 sequence is 15 residues long. The V and J ends lost 6 bases and 4 bases, in that order; junction bases with no gene match: 7. The CDR3 bases are TGTGCCAGCAGCCCTGGGACAGGGAAGAATCAGCCCCAGCATTTT. Translating gives CASSPGTGKNQPQHF.

This clonotype showed up just a few times. The V and J genes are TRBV5-6 and TRBJ2-7, with a tentative D call TRBD1 (5 bases). Trimming left V 5 bases short and J 3 bases short, with 15 bases between. Germline CDR1 is SGHDT and CDR2 is YYEEEE. CDR3 length: 14 amino acids. CDR3 loop: CASRYRGALYEQYF. The CDR3 DNA reads TGTGCCAGCAGATATAGGGGTGCCCTCTACGAGCAGTACTTC.

CDR3 amino acids: CASSLLTSGVTDTQYF. CDR3 sequence (DNA): TGTGCCAGCAGCCTTCTGACTAGCGGGGTCACAGATACGCAGTATTTT. V usage is TRBV3-1 and J usage is TRBJ2-3; 11 bases match TRBD2. The CDR3 totals 16 residues. The V segment lost 4 bases and the J segment 2 bases; nucleotides outside the gene matches: 5. Germline V gene sequence: CDR1 LGHDT, CDR2 YNNKEL (reference sequence).

The chain links TRBV6-1 to TRBJ1-5, with TRBD1 as a possible D gene (6 bases). Germline assignment: CDR1 MNHNS and CDR2 SASEGT. The CDR3 sequence is 15 residues long. Between the trimmed V and J ends, which lost 10 bases and 3 bases, there was a span of 19 bases. CDR3 nucleotide sequence: TGTGCCACTGAGAAGGACAGTCGGAACAATCAGCCCCAGCATTTT. Amino acid sequence: CATEKDSRNNQPQHF.

A few counts support this clonotype. The rearrangement joins TRBV20-1 to TRBJ1-1; 9 bases fit TRBD1. The length of the CDR3 is 13 residues. Germline lookup yields CDR1 DFQATT and CDR2 SNEGSKA (reference sequence). The junction had 1 base not matched to a gene; V was cut back by 2 bases and J by 3 bases. The CDR3 loop is CSARNRGHTEAFF. In DNA, the CDR3 is TGCAGTGCTAGAAACAGGGGGCACACTGAAGCTTTCTTT.

This clonotype was counted a single time. V is TRBV6-1 and J is TRBJ2-1, with D possibly matching TRBD2 (5 bases). The CDR3 is 17 amino acids. Germline lookup yields CDR1 MNHNS and CDR2 SASEGT. V lost 8 bases and J lost 2, with 22 bases in between. CDR3 residues: CASYGVLGKRPYNEQFF. CDR3 DNA sequence: TGTGCCAGCTACGGGGTGCTTGGAAAACGACCCTACAATGAGCAGTTCTTC.

This chain connects TRBV20-1 to TRBJ1-1; D is undetermined. This CDR3 region has 13 residues. Trimming shortened V by 5 bases and J by 2 bases, and 12 bases separated the two germline ends. CDR1 and CDR2 (germline): DFQATT, SNEGSKA (reference sequence). The CDR3 reads CSALKVLNTEAFF. The CDR3, as DNA: TGCAGTGCTCTCAAGGTACTCAACACTGAAGCTTTCTTT.

J is TRBJ1-1 and V is TRBV7-9; tentatively, D is TRBD1 (6 bases). Between the trimmed V and J ends, which lost 3 bases and 5 bases, there was a span of 13 bases. The CDR3 length is 14 residues. In germline, CDR1 is SEHNR, CDR2 FQNEAQ (reference sequence). Here the CDR3 reads CASSLTQGLTEAFF. The CDR3 nucleotides read TGTGCCAGCAGCTTGACACAGGGTTTAACTGAAGCTTTCTTT.

The chain couples TRBV10-3 to TRBJ1-4; 8 nucleotides agree with TRBD1. The V segment lost 6 bases and the J segment 8 bases; nucleotides outside the gene matches: 8. The germline gives CDR1 ENHRY, CDR2 SYGVKD. The CDR3 is made up of 14 amino acids. CDR3 sequence: CAIRDGQGGEKLFF. DNA of the CDR3: TGTGCCATCAGGGACGGACAGGGTGGCGAAAAACTGTTTTTT.

The rearrangement uses TRBV5-1 and TRBJ2-7, with a weak D call TRBD2 (5 bases). CDR1 and CDR2 from the germline V gene are SGHRS and YFSETQ. The CDR3 totals 14 residues. V shed 0 bases and J shed 6 bases, with 13 bases lying between them. Written as DNA, the CDR3 is TGCGCCAGCAGCTTGGCACCGCAGGCGGGCGAGCAGTACTTC. It specifies CASSLAPQAGEQYF.

This clonotype was found a few times. The J gene is TRBJ2-7, the V gene TRBV29-1, with D possibly TRBD1 on 6 matching bases. CDR1 and CDR2 from the germline V gene are SQVTM and ANQGSEA. The V end was cut by 5 bases, the J end by 3 bases, with 14 bases between. This CDR3 has 13 residues. CDR3 bases: TGCAGCGTTTCGACAGGTCCCAACTACGAGCAGTACTTC. This encodes CSVSTGPNYEQYF.

Only a few counts were recorded for this clonotype. The chain links TRBV6-2 or TRBV6-3 to TRBJ1-1; D is unresolved. CDR1 and CDR2 from the germline V gene are MNHEY and SVGEGT. V shed 5 bases and J shed 5 bases, with 21 bases lying between them. There are 16 residues in the CDR3. CDR3 bases: TGTGCCAGCAGTCCCGGACGGCTCACGAGAGCGACTGAAGCTTTCTTT. The encoded protein is CASSPGRLTRATEAFF.

This chain links TRBV21-1 with TRBJ1-6. TRBV21-1 counts as a pseudogene. The length of the CDR3 is 15 residues. The CDR3 loop reads CASSKRAVCNSPLHF. The CDR3 DNA reads as TGTGCCAGCAGCAAAAGGGCAGTGTGTAATTCACCCCTCCACTTT.

This chain links TRBV27 with TRBJ1-2; a possible D gene is TRBD1 (6 bases). Trimming removed 8 bases from V and 4 bases from J, with 14 bases in between. This CDR3 spans 13 amino acids. The germline CDR1 and CDR2 sequences are MNHEY and SMNVEV (reference sequence). The CDR3 coding sequence is TGTGCCAGCCAATACAGGGCGGGCTATGGCTACACCTTC. Translating it yields CASQYRAGYGYTF.

This chain joins TRBV7-2 and TRBJ2-5; 8 bases match TRBD2. V shed 11 bases, J shed 2 bases, and the junction held 4 bases outside the gene matches. The CDR3 contains 12 residues. CDR1 and CDR2 from the germline V gene are SGHTA and FQGNSA. The DNA of the CDR3 is TGTGCCGCGGGGGGCTCTCAAGAGACCCAGTACTTC. Its protein is CAAGGSQETQYF.

V usage is TRBV7-9 and J usage is TRBJ2-3, with 7 bases identical to TRBD2. The CDR3 is 15 amino acids. CDR1 and CDR2 (germline): SEHNR, FQNEAQ (reference sequence). Losses at the gene ends were 2 bases for V and 4 bases for J; bases not matched to a gene: 6. CDR3 residues: CASSLSPGGADTQYF. For the CDR3, the DNA is TGTGCCAGCAGCTTAAGCCCTGGGGGGGCAGATACGCAGTATTTT.

This clonotype was seen only a few times. The V call is TRBV25-1, the J call TRBJ2-1; D uncertain. This CDR3 region has 13 residues. Germline CDR1 MGHDK, CDR2 SYGVNS. V shed 3 bases and J shed 9 bases, with 12 bases lying between them. The CDR3 DNA follows: TGTGCCAGCAGTGATGGCAGCGTGGGTGAGCAGTTCTTC. Amino acids: CASSDGSVGEQFF.

The chain is built from TRBV12-3 or TRBV12-4 and TRBJ2-1, with D tentatively TRBD1 (6 bases). Trimming pared 10 bases from V and 0 bases from J, leaving 13 bases between. CDR3 length: 14 residues. The CDR3 spells CATSQTGSYNEQFF. DNA for the CDR3: TGTGCCACCTCCCAGACAGGCTCCTACAATGAGCAGTTCTTC.

The gene calls are TRBV4-3 and TRBJ2-5, with D unresolved. V was trimmed by 0 bases and J by 9 bases, leaving 14 bases between them. The CDR3 extends over 14 amino acids. CDR1 and CDR2 (germline): LGHNA, YSLEER. CDR3 sequence: CASSQDGIVGAQYF. DNA of the CDR3: TGCGCCAGCAGCCAAGATGGGATCGTAGGCGCCCAGTACTTC.

This clonotype was detected a few times. The chain employs TRBV12-3 or TRBV12-4 and TRBJ1-2; weak D call: TRBD1 (6 bases). Trimming cost V 2 bases and J 8 bases, with 12 bases left between them. The CDR3 spans 13 residues. CDR3 sequence (DNA): TGTGCCAGCAGTTTACCAGGGGCTGAAGGCTACACCTTC. It translates to CASSLPGAEGYTF.